This paragraph reports one T cell receptor (beta chain). Its antigen is still unknown. Time point meaning: peripheral blood 6 weeks after treatment start. Only in-frame clones appear in the TCRdb table, and some are missing; sequencing was by immunoSEQ multiplex PCR. The sample includes about 19,000 clones, over 75% of them seen just once. The sample is drawn from a study of PD-L1 blockade in urothelial cancer. Background on the study: Administration of atezolizumab to patients began at some point between 2014 and 2016, at 1,200 mg intravenously every 3 weeks. Study-wide findings and caveats: Below-median pretreatment blood TCR clonality predicted better survival.

The CDR3 spans 12 residues. Trimming at V came to 8 bases and at J to 8 bases, leaving 6 bases not matched to a gene. Germline values: CDR1 WSHSY, CDR2 SAAADI. The sequencing here drew on PBMCs, taken around atezolizumab (anti-PD-L1) treatment. The V and J genes are TRBV10-2 and TRBJ2-1; 7 bases align to TRBD1. The source is a man aged 50 to 59 with urothelial cancer. The chain's CDR3 is CASSQGSDEQFF. The CDR3 nucleotides read TGCGCCAGCTCACAGGGGTCGGATGAGCAGTTCTTC.